This is a list of T cell receptor beta chains from one sample in a study of blood T cell repertoires in COVID-19. The table came from immunoSEQ multiplex PCR; TCRdb's copy has only in-frame clones and leaves some out. The table lists around 150,000 clones, approximately 80% of them singletons. The sample taken for sequencing was PBMCs or T cells enriched from blood (not recorded which). All receptors come from a man aged 35 to 55 who had recovered from COVID-19. Each CDR3 is given with its conserved first and last residue. The order of the fields is V gene, clone size, J gene, D gene, CDR3 DNA, CDR3 protein. The D gene is left open where the match is weak. Size is stated for part of the rows, as once, few or many counts, or as a class when the clone is expanded.

v_call: TRBV5-6; clone_size: -; j_call: TRBJ1-5; d_call: -; cdr3_nt: TGTGCCAGCAGCTTGGCGGGGAGGGTCGAGCGTCAGCCCCAGCATTTT; cdr3_aa: CASSLAGRVERQPQHF
v_call: TRBV19; clone_size: -; j_call: TRBJ2-1; d_call: -; cdr3_nt: TGTGCCAGTAGTATACGGGATGAGCAGTTCTTC; cdr3_aa: CASSIRDEQFF
v_call: TRBV19; clone_size: -; j_call: TRBJ2-6; d_call: -; cdr3_nt: TGTGCCAGTAGTCTCGAAATAGCAGTTTCTGGGGCCAACGTCCTGACTTTC; cdr3_aa: CASSLEIAVSGANVLTF
v_call: TRBV27; clone_size: -; j_call: TRBJ1-1; d_call: TRBD1; cdr3_nt: TGTGCCAGCAGTCCTCGGACAGGTATGAACACTGAAGCTTTCTTT; cdr3_aa: CASSPRTGMNTEAFF
v_call: TRBV11-2; clone_size: -; j_call: TRBJ1-3; d_call: -; cdr3_nt: TGTGCCAGCAGCTTCCCCAGAAACACCATATATTTT; cdr3_aa: CASSFPRNTIYF
v_call: TRBV7-9; clone_size: -; j_call: TRBJ1-2; d_call: -; cdr3_nt: TGTGCCAGCAGCTTAGCTGGTGGGGCGCTTGGCTACACCTTC; cdr3_aa: CASSLAGGALGYTF
v_call: TRBV5-4; clone_size: -; j_call: TRBJ2-5; d_call: TRBD1; cdr3_nt: TGTGCCAGCAGTTCCGGGACAGGGAGCCACGAGACCCAGTACTTC; cdr3_aa: CASSSGTGSHETQYF
v_call: TRBV2; clone_size: few; j_call: TRBJ2-2; d_call: -; cdr3_nt: TGTGCCAGCAGTGAAGCGCGTACGACCGGGGAGCTGTTTTTT; cdr3_aa: CASSEARTTGELFF
v_call: TRBV4-1; clone_size: -; j_call: TRBJ1-3; d_call: TRBD1; cdr3_nt: TGCGCCAGCAGCCAACAACAGGGGGGTGGAAACACCATATATTTT; cdr3_aa: CASSQQQGGGNTIYF
v_call: TRBV5-1; clone_size: -; j_call: TRBJ2-5; d_call: -; cdr3_nt: TGCGCCAGCAAGGGCAGCGGGCCTGGAGAGACCCAGTACTTC; cdr3_aa: CASKGSGPGETQYF
v_call: TRBV3-1/TRBV3-2; clone_size: -; j_call: TRBJ1-1; d_call: -; cdr3_nt: TGTGCCAGCAGCCAAGATGGAGACAGATGGGTGAACACTGAAGCTTTCTTT; cdr3_aa: CASSQDGDRWVNTEAFF
v_call: TRBV10-2; clone_size: -; j_call: TRBJ1-6; d_call: -; cdr3_nt: TGCGCCAGCAGTGAGCCTGGGGGGGGGAGCTCCTATAATTCACCCCTCCACTTT; cdr3_aa: CASSEPGGGSSYNSPLHF
v_call: TRBV7-6; clone_size: -; j_call: TRBJ2-6; d_call: TRBD2; cdr3_nt: TGTGCCAGCAGCGGTCGAGGACTAGCAGCTGGGGCCAACGTCCTGACTTTC; cdr3_aa: CASSGRGLAAGANVLTF
v_call: TRBV27; clone_size: -; j_call: TRBJ1-1; d_call: -; cdr3_nt: TGTGCCAGCACCTCGACCACAGGTCACACTGAAGCTTTCTTT; cdr3_aa: CASTSTTGHTEAFF
v_call: TRBV6-2/TRBV6-3; clone_size: -; j_call: TRBJ1-3; d_call: -; cdr3_nt: TGTGCCAGCAGTGGACATGGAAACACCATATATTTT; cdr3_aa: CASSGHGNTIYF
v_call: TRBV7-6; clone_size: once; j_call: TRBJ2-7; d_call: -; cdr3_nt: TGTGCCAGCAGCTCCCAGACAGGATACGAGCAGTACTTC; cdr3_aa: CASSSQTGYEQYF
v_call: TRBV3-1/TRBV3-2; clone_size: -; j_call: TRBJ2-7; d_call: -; cdr3_nt: TGTGCCAGCAGCAGGCGGCTTCTCAGCTCCTACGAGCAGTACTTC; cdr3_aa: CASSRRLLSSYEQYF
v_call: TRBV6-5; clone_size: -; j_call: TRBJ1-4; d_call: -; cdr3_nt: TGTGCCAGCAGTCCAAGGACGGGGAGTAATGAAAAACTGTTTTTT; cdr3_aa: CASSPRTGSNEKLFF
v_call: TRBV5-1; clone_size: -; j_call: TRBJ1-5; d_call: TRBD1; cdr3_nt: TGCGCCATCCCCCGGGACAGGGGGCCTAGCAATCAGCCCCAGCATTTT; cdr3_aa: CAIPRDRGPSNQPQHF
v_call: TRBV6-5; clone_size: once; j_call: TRBJ1-1; d_call: -; cdr3_nt: TGTGCCACCATGGACAGCCCACCCACTGAAGCTTTCTTT; cdr3_aa: CATMDSPPTEAFF
v_call: TRBV9; clone_size: -; j_call: TRBJ2-5; d_call: TRBD2; cdr3_nt: TGTGCCAGCAGCGTCTTTCCTAGCGGGGGCCAAGAGACCCAGTACTTC; cdr3_aa: CASSVFPSGGQETQYF
v_call: TRBV6-5; clone_size: -; j_call: TRBJ2-3; d_call: TRBD2; cdr3_nt: TGTGCCAGCAGTTACTTTCTAGCGGGGGAGACAGATACGCAGTATTTT; cdr3_aa: CASSYFLAGETDTQYF
v_call: TRBV30; clone_size: -; j_call: TRBJ1-6; d_call: -; cdr3_nt: TGTGCCTGGAGTTCCGGGTCGGATTCACCCCTCCACTTT; cdr3_aa: CAWSSGSDSPLHF
v_call: TRBV24-1; clone_size: -; j_call: TRBJ1-1; d_call: -; cdr3_nt: TGTGCCACGCAAGGCTCGGGGAACACTGAAGCTTTCTTT; cdr3_aa: CATQGSGNTEAFF
v_call: TRBV19; clone_size: -; j_call: TRBJ1-4; d_call: TRBD1; cdr3_nt: TGTGCCAGTAGTATTTTCCAGGGGGGTGAAAAACTGTTTTTT; cdr3_aa: CASSIFQGGEKLFF
v_call: TRBV9; clone_size: -; j_call: TRBJ1-2; d_call: TRBD1; cdr3_nt: TGTGCCAGCAGCGTAGGAGGGGGCCCTGATGGCTACACCTTC; cdr3_aa: CASSVGGGPDGYTF
v_call: TRBV7-3; clone_size: -; j_call: TRBJ1-1; d_call: -; cdr3_nt: TGTGCCAGCAGCCCCACGAATTGGGGGGGGAACACTGAAGCTTTCTTT; cdr3_aa: CASSPTNWGGNTEAFF
v_call: TRBV27; clone_size: -; j_call: TRBJ2-6; d_call: TRBD1; cdr3_nt: TGTGCCAGCAGTCCCGGGGCTTTTACAGGGGGCTCTGGGGCCAACGTCCTGACTTTC; cdr3_aa: CASSPGAFTGGSGANVLTF
v_call: TRBV18; clone_size: -; j_call: TRBJ1-1; d_call: TRBD1; cdr3_nt: TGTGCCAGCTCACCACCTGAGGGACAGGGATTAGGAGCTTTCTTT; cdr3_aa: CASSPPEGQGLGAFF
v_call: TRBV5-6; clone_size: -; j_call: TRBJ2-3; d_call: TRBD2; cdr3_nt: TGTGCCAGCAGCCGACTAGCGTATACCACAGATACGCAGTATTTT; cdr3_aa: CASSRLAYTTDTQYF
v_call: TRBV7-2; clone_size: -; j_call: TRBJ1-5; d_call: TRBD1; cdr3_nt: TGTGCCAGCAGTCCAGACAGGGCGGGCAATCAGCCCCAGCATTTT; cdr3_aa: CASSPDRAGNQPQHF
v_call: TRBV7-3; clone_size: -; j_call: TRBJ2-1; d_call: -; cdr3_nt: TGTGCCAGCAGCTCCGGACAACCCCGCAATGAGCAGTTCTTC; cdr3_aa: CASSSGQPRNEQFF
v_call: TRBV5-8; clone_size: -; j_call: TRBJ1-5; d_call: TRBD1; cdr3_nt: TGTGCCAGCCATAAGGGACAGGCTGATCAGCCCCAGCATTTT; cdr3_aa: CASHKGQADQPQHF
v_call: TRBV6-5; clone_size: -; j_call: TRBJ2-7; d_call: -; cdr3_nt: TGTGCCAGCAGTTATGTAGCGGTCGGCCGAGGGGAGCAGTACTTC; cdr3_aa: CASSYVAVGRGEQYF
v_call: TRBV5-1; clone_size: few; j_call: TRBJ1-4; d_call: TRBD1; cdr3_nt: TGCGCCAGCAGCGTGACAGGGGGCGGAACTAATGAAAAACTGTTTTTT; cdr3_aa: CASSVTGGGTNEKLFF
v_call: TRBV25-1; clone_size: -; j_call: TRBJ1-2; d_call: -; cdr3_nt: TGTGCCAGCAGTGAATATACGGGGGGAACCCATGGCTACACCTTC; cdr3_aa: CASSEYTGGTHGYTF
v_call: TRBV5-1; clone_size: -; j_call: TRBJ2-1; d_call: TRBD1; cdr3_nt: TGCGCCAGCAGCGTGGGGACAGGACTCAATGAGCAGTTCTTC; cdr3_aa: CASSVGTGLNEQFF
v_call: TRBV5-1; clone_size: -; j_call: TRBJ2-5; d_call: TRBD1; cdr3_nt: TGCGCCAGCACAACAGGGGACCAAGAGACCCAGTACTTC; cdr3_aa: CASTTGDQETQYF
v_call: TRBV3-1/TRBV3-2; clone_size: -; j_call: TRBJ2-4; d_call: -; cdr3_nt: TGTGCCAGCAGCCAAAACTTAGCCAAAAACATTCAGTACTTC; cdr3_aa: CASSQNLAKNIQYF
v_call: TRBV6-1; clone_size: once; j_call: TRBJ2-3; d_call: TRBD1; cdr3_nt: TGTGCCAGCAGTGAAGCGTGGTTGACAGGGGTCACAGATACGCAGTATTTT; cdr3_aa: CASSEAWLTGVTDTQYF
v_call: TRBV2; clone_size: -; j_call: TRBJ2-2; d_call: TRBD1; cdr3_nt: TGTGCCAGCATTCAGACAGGGGGCGCCCCCGGGGAGCTGTTTTTT; cdr3_aa: CASIQTGGAPGELFF
v_call: TRBV7-9; clone_size: -; j_call: TRBJ2-3; d_call: TRBD1; cdr3_nt: TGTGCCAGCAGCACTCGACAGGGGTACCCGCCTAGCACAGATACGCAGTATTTT; cdr3_aa: CASSTRQGYPPSTDTQYF
v_call: TRBV21-1; clone_size: -; j_call: TRBJ2-2; d_call: -; cdr3_nt: TGTGCCAGCCTTAAGGAGCGGGGGGGGCCGTCGGGCACCGGGGAGCTGTTTTTT; cdr3_aa: CASLKERGGPSGTGELFF
v_call: TRBV2; clone_size: -; j_call: TRBJ2-3; d_call: TRBD1; cdr3_nt: TGTGCCAGCAGCGTCGGGACAGGAGATCTAGATACGCAGTATTTT; cdr3_aa: CASSVGTGDLDTQYF
v_call: TRBV5-1; clone_size: -; j_call: TRBJ1-3; d_call: TRBD1; cdr3_nt: TGCGCCAGCAGCTTGGACAGGGGGTCTGGAAACACCATATATTTT; cdr3_aa: CASSLDRGSGNTIYF
v_call: TRBV3-1/TRBV3-2; clone_size: -; j_call: TRBJ1-1; d_call: TRBD1; cdr3_nt: TGTGCCAGCAGCCTGTTCCGTGACAGGGCAAGTGAAGCTTTCTTT; cdr3_aa: CASSLFRDRASEAFF
v_call: TRBV6-5; clone_size: -; j_call: TRBJ1-4; d_call: -; cdr3_nt: TGTGCCACCTGCCGGGAGGCGGATGAAAAACTGTTTTTT; cdr3_aa: CATCREADEKLFF
v_call: TRBV30; clone_size: -; j_call: TRBJ1-5; d_call: -; cdr3_nt: TGTGCCTGGAGTGCCCCGAGTGGGGGCGGGAGCAATCAGCCCCAGCATTTT; cdr3_aa: CAWSAPSGGGSNQPQHF
v_call: TRBV9; clone_size: -; j_call: TRBJ2-5; d_call: TRBD2; cdr3_nt: TGTGCCAGCAGCTACTTAGCGGGGGGGCCTCTGGAGACCCAGTACTTC; cdr3_aa: CASSYLAGGPLETQYF
v_call: TRBV19; clone_size: few; j_call: TRBJ1-5; d_call: TRBD1; cdr3_nt: TGTGCCAGTAGTCCAGGACAGGGGTTAGGACAGCCCCAGCATTTT; cdr3_aa: CASSPGQGLGQPQHF
v_call: TRBV2; clone_size: -; j_call: TRBJ1-1; d_call: -; cdr3_nt: TGTGCCAGCAGTGAAAACAGAGGAGGCCTTGAAGCTTTCTTT; cdr3_aa: CASSENRGGLEAFF
v_call: TRBV13; clone_size: -; j_call: TRBJ1-6; d_call: TRBD1; cdr3_nt: TGTGCCAGCAGCTTAGAACAGGGGGGAAATTCACCCCTCCACTTT; cdr3_aa: CASSLEQGGNSPLHF
v_call: TRBV3-1/TRBV3-2; clone_size: -; j_call: TRBJ2-5; d_call: TRBD2; cdr3_nt: TGTGCCAGCAGCCAGGGTCGGGGGGGTAGCCAAGAGACCCAGTACTTC; cdr3_aa: CASSQGRGGSQETQYF
v_call: TRBV2; clone_size: -; j_call: TRBJ1-6; d_call: -; cdr3_nt: TGTGCCAGCAGTGAACTAGGGGGGGCTGGATCACCCCTCCACTTT; cdr3_aa: CASSELGGAGSPLHF
v_call: TRBV28; clone_size: few; j_call: TRBJ1-2; d_call: TRBD1; cdr3_nt: TGTGCCAGCAGTTTATGGCAGGGGGCGGAGGTGAATGGCTACACCTTC; cdr3_aa: CASSLWQGAEVNGYTF